This is a list of T cell receptor beta chains from one sample in a study of blood T cell repertoires in COVID-19. Produced via immunoSEQ multiplex PCR; TCRdb's table is partial and in-frame only. The repertoire has a few hundred thousand clones, 65% to 90% of them found once; the top ten carry around 4%. Sequencing input: PBMCs or T cells enriched from blood (not recorded which). These receptors all come from a woman aged 40-49 years with acute COVID-19. The CDR3 runs from the conserved cysteine through the conserved F or W. The D gene is left open where the match is weak. Some rows mark clone size as missing; the rest say once, few, many or name a class of expanded clone.

V	D	J	size	CDR3	DNA
TRBV6-5	TRBD1	TRBJ1-2	few	CASTEGQGSRGYTF	TGTGCCAGCACCGAGGGACAGGGTTCGAGAGGCTACACCTTC
TRBV24-1	NA	TRBJ1-5	NA	CATSSQGNQPQHF	TGTGCCACCAGTAGCCAGGGAAATCAGCCCCAGCATTTT
TRBV12-5	TRBD2	TRBJ2-5	few	CASGPGTSGRAGETQYF	TGTGCTAGTGGTCCCGGGACTAGCGGGAGGGCCGGGGAGACCCAGTACTTC
TRBV28	NA	TRBJ1-5	once	CASSLDSPGNQPQHF	TGTGCCAGCAGTTTGGACAGCCCGGGAAATCAGCCCCAGCATTTT
TRBV15	TRBD2	TRBJ2-1	NA	CATAPGGPLGEQFF	TGTGCCACCGCTCCGGGAGGGCCTTTGGGTGAGCAGTTCTTC
TRBV19	NA	TRBJ1-5	NA	CASSRFRREAQHF	TGTGCCAGTAGTAGGTTTCGCCGAGAGGCCCAGCATTTT
TRBV5-1	TRBD2	TRBJ2-2	NA	CASSLTGGTGELFF	TGCGCCAGCAGCTTAACGGGGGGCACCGGGGAGCTGTTTTTT
TRBV15	TRBD2	TRBJ2-3	NA	CATSRVRTSGSFGTDTQYF	TGTGCCACCAGCAGAGTTCGGACTAGCGGGAGCTTTGGCACAGATACGCAGTATTTT
TRBV10-1	NA	TRBJ1-1	NA	CASSSGGRNTEAFF	TGCGCCAGCAGTAGCGGGGGGAGGAACACTGAAGCTTTCTTT
TRBV5-1	TRBD1	TRBJ2-5	NA	CASARMTGGLETQYF	TGCGCCAGCGCGCGAATGACAGGGGGCTTAGAGACCCAGTACTTC
TRBV7-9	NA	TRBJ2-7	NA	CASSLDFVSPVGSYEQYF	TGTGCCAGCAGCTTAGATTTCGTTAGCCCGGTGGGTTCCTACGAGCAGTACTTC
TRBV28	TRBD2	TRBJ2-1	NA	CASSFSSGSSYNEQFF	TGTGCCAGCAGTTTCTCTAGCGGGAGCTCCTACAATGAGCAGTTCTTC
TRBV6-2/TRBV6-3	NA	TRBJ2-1	once	CASSYSSVSYNEQFF	TGTGCCAGCAGTTACTCTAGCGTCTCCTACAATGAGCAGTTCTTC
TRBV7-7	NA	TRBJ2-1	once	CASSLSPAVPRNEQFF	TGTGCCAGCAGCTTATCCCCCGCGGTCCCGAGGAATGAGCAGTTCTTC
TRBV5-1	NA	TRBJ2-6	once	CASSLIVRGQTNSGANVLTF	TGCGCCAGCAGCTTGATTGTTCGCGGACAGACCAACTCTGGGGCCAACGTCCTGACTTTC
TRBV28	NA	TRBJ1-5	NA	CASTLGAAGNQPQHF	TGTGCCAGCACCCTAGGGGCAGCCGGCAATCAGCCCCAGCATTTT
TRBV4-2	TRBD2	TRBJ2-3	NA	CASSLAGAYTDTQYF	TGTGCCAGCAGCCTCGCGGGAGCATACACAGATACGCAGTATTTT
TRBV9	NA	TRBJ2-3	NA	CASSPSVLTDTQYF	TGTGCCAGCAGCCCCTCGGTCCTCACAGATACGCAGTATTTT
TRBV7-8	NA	TRBJ1-2	NA	CASSQGQNYGYTF	TGTGCCAGCAGCCAGGGGCAAAACTATGGCTACACCTTC
TRBV5-1	NA	TRBJ2-5	once	CASSFDSPGTQYF	TGCGCCAGCAGCTTCGATTCTCCGGGGACCCAGTACTTC
TRBV12-3/TRBV12-4	NA	TRBJ2-5	once	CASSWDSGETQYF	TGTGCCAGCAGTTGGGACAGCGGGGAGACCCAGTACTTC
TRBV7-2	TRBD1	TRBJ1-2	NA	CASSPGAAGGGEGYTF	TGTGCCAGCAGCCCGGGGGCCGCAGGGGGCGGGGAAGGCTACACCTTC
TRBV9	NA	TRBJ2-2	NA	CASSVRGSTGELFF	TGTGCCAGCAGCGTAAGGGGGAGCACCGGGGAGCTGTTTTTT
TRBV18	NA	TRBJ2-2	NA	CASSPQTLLNTGELFF	TGTGCCAGCTCACCCCAAACTCTTCTGAACACCGGGGAGCTGTTTTTT